These 27 T cell receptor beta chains originate from one sample sequenced in a study of T cells expressing NK-cell markers (dated by TCRdb to about 2020). Receptor amplification or capture employed 5' RACE. Sequencing was performed on an Illumina HiSeq 2000. TCRdb reprocessed the reads, and each CDR3 protein sequence is entered once, without DNA. The sample table records fewer than 300,000 distinct CDR3 sequences. The leading ten clones occupy roughly 4.2% of the sample. Input material: blood T cells: a sorted CD56 or NKG2C T cell subset, CD4+ or CD8+ T cells, or bulk PBMC T cells (not recorded which). These receptors all stem from a woman between 18 and 70 years old in good health.

This chain links TRBV5-1 with TRBJ1-2; as DNA is missing, the TRBD1 call by TCRdb cannot be tested. The CDR3 consists of 12 residues. The germline V gene has CDR1 SGHRS and CDR2 YFSETQ. The CDR3 protein is CASSWEGNGYTF.

This sequence joins TRBV20-1 and TRBJ2-5. The V gene's germline CDR1 is DFQATT and CDR2 SNEGSKA (reference sequence). The CDR3 is 14 amino acids. CDR3 amino acids: CSARGESRGETQYF.

The chain recombines TRBV3-1 with TRBJ1-5. The CDR3 length is 16 residues. Germline lookup yields CDR1 LGHDT and CDR2 YNNKEL (reference sequence). The CDR3 sequence is CASSPSTGGNNQPQHF.

The V and J genes are TRBV18 and TRBJ1-1. In germline, CDR1 is KGHSH, CDR2 LQKENI. This CDR3 comprises 12 residues. CDR3 sequence reads: CASDGPINEAFF.

CDR3 sequence reads: CATSWLAGVTYEQYF. This chain joins TRBV15 and TRBJ2-7; checking the TCRdb D call of TRBD2 is not possible without DNA. Germline values: CDR1 LNHNV, CDR2 YYDKDF (reference sequence). The CDR3 totals 15 residues.

The CDR3 here is CASSPVGGRAFF. This sequence joins TRBV7-8 and TRBJ1-1; TCRdb's D call, TRBD1, is unchecked because there is no DNA. CDR1 and CDR2 from the germline V gene are SGHVS and FQNEAQ. CDR3 length equals 12 residues. The full variable domain, rest sourced from reference TRBV7-8 and TRBJ1-1, is GAGVSQSPRYKVAKRGQDVALRCDPISGHVSLFWYQQALGQGPEFLTYFQNEAQLDKSGLPSDRFFAERPEGSVSTLKIQRTQQEDSAVYLCASSPVGGRAFFGQGTRLTVV.

The chain joins TRBV11-1 to TRBJ2-3; TCRdb indicates TRBD1, and absent DNA this call remains unverified. This CDR3 contains 18 residues. Germline V gives CDR1 SGHAT, CDR2 FQDESV (reference sequence). CDR3 loop: CASSLLPGTGGFTDTQYF.

The chain couples TRBV18 to TRBJ2-3. In germline, CDR1 is KGHSH, CDR2 LQKENI. The CDR3 spans 15 residues. The chain's CDR3 is CASSPTAPSTDTQYF.

This chain joins TRBV2 and TRBJ2-3; there is no DNA to check the TCRdb D call of TRBD2. Germline loops: CDR1 SNHLY, CDR2 FYNNEI. The CDR3 length is 15 residues. The CDR3 here is CASNPGLAVTDTQYF.

V gene TRBV20-1 combines with J gene TRBJ2-1; lacking DNA, the TRBD2 call made by TCRdb goes unchecked. Germline CDR1 is DFQATT and CDR2 is SNEGSKA (reference sequence). CDR3 length: 14 amino acids. The CDR3 here is CSAGPSGLYNEQFF.

The V gene is TRBV12-3 or TRBV12-4, the J gene TRBJ1-6. This CDR3 spans 13 amino acids. The CDR3 reads CASSSIQNSPLHF.

The chain joins TRBV12-3 or TRBV12-4 to TRBJ1-5; the D call from TCRdb, TRBD1, cannot be confirmed without DNA. This CDR3 contains 14 residues. The CDR3 spells CASSDRQVTQPQHF.

The V call is TRBV6-1, the J call TRBJ2-3; checking the TCRdb D call of TRBD2 is not possible without DNA. Germline V gene data show CDR1 as MNHNS and CDR2 as SASEGT. The CDR3 has 15 amino acids. This chain's CDR3 is CASSSQLEATDTQYF.

The chain employs TRBV29-1 and TRBJ2-7; TCRdb indicates TRBD2, and absent DNA this call remains unverified. Per germline, CDR1 SQVTM and CDR2 ANQGSEA. The CDR3 runs to 14 residues. The CDR3 region is CSVSVGTSGEEQYF.

The genes are TRBV7-2 and TRBJ2-3. Germline CDR1 is SGHTA and CDR2 is FQGNSA. The CDR3 length is 12 residues. The CDR3 spells CASSVVTDTQYF.

The gene calls are TRBV10-3 and TRBJ2-5; as DNA is missing, the TRBD2 call by TCRdb cannot be tested. The germline V gene has CDR1 ENHRY and CDR2 SYGVKD. This CDR3 has 15 residues. CDR3 amino acids: CAISSPGRPEETQYF.

The rearrangement links TRBV12-3 or TRBV12-4 to TRBJ2-7. CDR3 length: 15 amino acids. CDR3: CASSFGTRSSYEQYF.

The V and J genes are TRBV6-5 and TRBJ2-3; absent DNA, TCRdb's TRBD1 call cannot be checked. The CDR3 runs 15 residues. The germline V gene has CDR1 MNHEY and CDR2 SVGAGI. CDR3 sequence reads: CASSYTPLRVDTQYF.

The rearrangement links TRBV20-1 to TRBJ2-1; the D gene TCRdb calls, TRBD1, cannot be checked with no DNA. CDR3 length: 16 amino acids. The germline CDR1 and CDR2 sequences are DFQATT and SNEGSKA (reference sequence). CDR3 loop: CSASPRGEGGYNEQFF.

The chain carries TRBV4-2 and TRBJ2-5; TCRdb's D call of TRBD2 is untestable without DNA. CDR1 is LGHNA and CDR2 is YNFKEQ in the germline V gene. The length of the CDR3 is 18 residues. CDR3 region: CASSQEGAGDRIQETQYF.

The chain is built from TRBV20-1 and TRBJ1-6. The CDR3 runs to 11 residues. Germline CDR1 reads DFQATT; CDR2 reads SNEGSKA (reference sequence). The CDR3 protein is CSAYDDSPLHF.

The genes are TRBV29-1 and TRBJ2-5; TCRdb gives TRBD1 as the D gene, but with no DNA this cannot be confirmed. Germline V lookup: CDR1 SQVTM, CDR2 ANQGSEA. This CDR3 is built from 13 residues. CDR3 sequence reads: CSVVGDIQETQYF.

The CDR3: CASSQGQREFYNEQFF. The chain has TRBV14 and TRBJ2-1; TCRdb picks TRBD2, but there is no DNA to check that call. CDR1 is SGHDN, CDR2 FVKESK, per germline. The CDR3 totals 16 residues. Drawing the rest from reference TRBV14 and TRBJ2-1, the complete variable domain is EAGVTQFPSHSVIEKGQTVTLRCDPISGHDNLYWYRRVMGKEIKFLLHFVKESKQDESGMPNNRFLAERTGGTYSTLKVQPAELEDSGVYFCASSQGQREFYNEQFFGPGTRLTVL.

The genes are TRBV20-1 and TRBJ1-5. Per the germline V gene, CDR1 is DFQATT and CDR2 is SNEGSKA (reference sequence). This CDR3 region has 14 residues. CDR3 in amino acids: CSARDYQSNQPQHF.

The chain carries TRBV6-1 and TRBJ2-1; TCRdb proposes TRBD1, but this gene call is untestable without DNA. This CDR3 has 16 residues. Germline values: CDR1 MNHNS, CDR2 SASEGT. The CDR3 is CASKDTQGKIYNEQFF.

The chain uses TRBV12-3 or TRBV12-4 and TRBJ1-4; TCRdb indicates TRBD1, and absent DNA this call remains unverified. The CDR3 is 14 residues long. The CDR3 loop reads CASSSRGGSEKLFF.

The V and J genes are TRBV20-1 and TRBJ1-1; with no DNA, the TCRdb D assignment of TRBD1 cannot be verified. Germline values: CDR1 DFQATT, CDR2 SNEGSKA (reference sequence). This CDR3 spans 14 amino acids. Here the CDR3 reads CSAREGVMNTEAFF.